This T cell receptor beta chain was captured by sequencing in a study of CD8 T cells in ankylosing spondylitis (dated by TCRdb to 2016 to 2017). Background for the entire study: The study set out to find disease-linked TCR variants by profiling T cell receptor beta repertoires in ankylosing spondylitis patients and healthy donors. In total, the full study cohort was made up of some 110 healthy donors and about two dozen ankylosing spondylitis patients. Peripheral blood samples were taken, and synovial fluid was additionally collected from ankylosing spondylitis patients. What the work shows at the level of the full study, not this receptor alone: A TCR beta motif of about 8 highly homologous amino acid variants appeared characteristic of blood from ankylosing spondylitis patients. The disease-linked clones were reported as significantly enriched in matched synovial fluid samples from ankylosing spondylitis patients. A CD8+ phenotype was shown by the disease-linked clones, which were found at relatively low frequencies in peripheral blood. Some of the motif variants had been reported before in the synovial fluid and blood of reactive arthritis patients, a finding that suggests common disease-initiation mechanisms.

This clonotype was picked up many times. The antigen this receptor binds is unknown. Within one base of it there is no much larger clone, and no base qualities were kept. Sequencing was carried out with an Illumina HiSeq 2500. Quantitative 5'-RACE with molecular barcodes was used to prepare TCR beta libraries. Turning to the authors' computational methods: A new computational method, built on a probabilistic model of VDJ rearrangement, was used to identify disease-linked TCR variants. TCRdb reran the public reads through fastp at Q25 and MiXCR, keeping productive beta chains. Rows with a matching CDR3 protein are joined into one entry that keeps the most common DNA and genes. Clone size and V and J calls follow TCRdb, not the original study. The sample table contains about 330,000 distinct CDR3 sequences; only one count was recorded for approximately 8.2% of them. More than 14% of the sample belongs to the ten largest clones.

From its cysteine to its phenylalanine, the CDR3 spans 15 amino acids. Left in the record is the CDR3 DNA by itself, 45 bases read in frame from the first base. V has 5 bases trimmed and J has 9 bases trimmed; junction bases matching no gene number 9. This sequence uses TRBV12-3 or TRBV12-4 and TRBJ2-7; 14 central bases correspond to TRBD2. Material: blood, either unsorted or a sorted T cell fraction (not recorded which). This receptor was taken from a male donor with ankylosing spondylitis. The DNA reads TGTGCCAGCAGTCCGGGACTAGCGGGAGTTTGGTGGCAGTACTTC. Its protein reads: CASSPGLAGVWWQYF.